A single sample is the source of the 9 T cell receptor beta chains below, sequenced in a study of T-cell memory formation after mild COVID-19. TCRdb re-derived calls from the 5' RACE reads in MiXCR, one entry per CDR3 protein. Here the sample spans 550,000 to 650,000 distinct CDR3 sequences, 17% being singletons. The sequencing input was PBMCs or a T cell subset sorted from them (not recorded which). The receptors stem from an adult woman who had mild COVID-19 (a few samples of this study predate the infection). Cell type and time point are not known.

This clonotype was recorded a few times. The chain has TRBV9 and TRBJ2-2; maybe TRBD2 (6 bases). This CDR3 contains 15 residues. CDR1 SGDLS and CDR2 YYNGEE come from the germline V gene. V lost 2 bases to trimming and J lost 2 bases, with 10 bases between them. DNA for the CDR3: TGTGCCAGCAGCGTCGGGACTCACAACACCGGGGAGCTGTTTTTT. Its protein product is CASSVGTHNTGELFF.

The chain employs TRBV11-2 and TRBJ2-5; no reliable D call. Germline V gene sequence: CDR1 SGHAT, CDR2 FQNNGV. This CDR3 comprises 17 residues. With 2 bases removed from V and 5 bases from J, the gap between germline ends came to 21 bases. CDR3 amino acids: CASSLLGFGSLGETQYF. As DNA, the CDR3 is TGTGCCAGCAGCTTATTGGGTTTTGGTTCCCTCGGGGAGACCCAGTACTTC.

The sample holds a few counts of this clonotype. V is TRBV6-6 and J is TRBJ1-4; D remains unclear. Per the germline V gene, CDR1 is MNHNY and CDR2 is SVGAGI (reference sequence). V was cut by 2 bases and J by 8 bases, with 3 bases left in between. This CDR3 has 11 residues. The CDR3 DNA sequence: TGTGCCAGCAGTTACGTCGAAAAACTGTTTTTT. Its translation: CASSYVEKLFF.

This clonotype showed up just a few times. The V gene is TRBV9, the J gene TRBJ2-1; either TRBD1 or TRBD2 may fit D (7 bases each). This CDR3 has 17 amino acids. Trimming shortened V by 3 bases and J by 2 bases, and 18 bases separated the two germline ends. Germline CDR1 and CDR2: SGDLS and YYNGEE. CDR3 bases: TGTGCCAGCAGCGACCGCAACAGGGGAGGGACCTACAATGAGCAGTTCTTC. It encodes CASSDRNRGGTYNEQFF.

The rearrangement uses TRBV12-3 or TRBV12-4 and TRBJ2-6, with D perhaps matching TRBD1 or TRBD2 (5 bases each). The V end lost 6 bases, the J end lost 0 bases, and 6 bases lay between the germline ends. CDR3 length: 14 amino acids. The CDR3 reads CASRGTSGANVLTF. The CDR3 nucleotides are TGTGCCAGCAGAGGGACCTCTGGGGCCAACGTCCTGACTTTC.

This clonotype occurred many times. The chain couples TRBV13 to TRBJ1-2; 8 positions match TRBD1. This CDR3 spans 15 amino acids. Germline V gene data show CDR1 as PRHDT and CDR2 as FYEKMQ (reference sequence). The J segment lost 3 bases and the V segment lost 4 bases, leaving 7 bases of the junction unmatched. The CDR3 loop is CASSSQGASHYGYTF. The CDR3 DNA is TGTGCCAGCAGCTCGCAGGGGGCATCACACTATGGCTACACCTTC.

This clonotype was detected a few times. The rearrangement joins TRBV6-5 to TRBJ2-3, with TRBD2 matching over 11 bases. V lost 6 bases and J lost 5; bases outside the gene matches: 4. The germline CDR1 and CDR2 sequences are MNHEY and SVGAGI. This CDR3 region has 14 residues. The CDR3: CASSMTSGVDTQYF. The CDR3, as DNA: TGTGCCAGCAGCATGACTAGCGGGGTAGATACGCAGTATTTT.

CDR3 amino acids: CASQTQGAAEAFF. The DNA for the CDR3 is TGTGCCAGTCAGACACAGGGGGCGGCCGAAGCTTTCTTT. The rearrangement links TRBV19 to TRBJ1-1; 9 nucleotides match TRBD1. With V trimmed by 8 bases and J by 8 bases, 9 bases remained unmatched. Germline values: CDR1 LNHDA, CDR2 SQIVND (reference sequence). The CDR3 consists of 13 residues.

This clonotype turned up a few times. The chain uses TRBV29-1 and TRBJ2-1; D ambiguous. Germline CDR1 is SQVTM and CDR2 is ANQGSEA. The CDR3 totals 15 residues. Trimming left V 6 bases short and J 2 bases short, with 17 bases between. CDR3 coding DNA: TGCAGCGTCCTCTCGCCTGAGACAACCTACAATGAGCAGTTCTTC. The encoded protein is CSVLSPETTYNEQFF.